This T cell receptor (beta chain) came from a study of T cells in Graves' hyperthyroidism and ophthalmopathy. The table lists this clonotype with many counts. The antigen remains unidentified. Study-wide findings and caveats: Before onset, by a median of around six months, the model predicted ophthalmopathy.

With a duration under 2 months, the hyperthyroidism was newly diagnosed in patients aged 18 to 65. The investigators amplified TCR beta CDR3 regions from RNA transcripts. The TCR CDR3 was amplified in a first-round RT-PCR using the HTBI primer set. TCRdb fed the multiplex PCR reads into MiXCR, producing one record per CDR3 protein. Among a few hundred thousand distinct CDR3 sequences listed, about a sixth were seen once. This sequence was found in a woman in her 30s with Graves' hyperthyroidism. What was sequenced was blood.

The CDR3, as DNA: TGTGCCACCAGCAGAGCTGGGACAGGGGGCACTGAAGCTTTCTTT. It translates to CATSRAGTGGTEAFF. V is TRBV15 and J is TRBJ1-1; 11 nucleotides align to TRBD1. Trimming removed 1 base from V and 4 bases from J; junction bases left unmatched: 2. The V gene's germline CDR1 is LNHNV and CDR2 YYDKDF (reference sequence). The CDR3 runs 15 residues.